Below, 7 T cell receptor beta chains from the same sample are listed, as sequenced in a study of CD8+ T cells in alopecia areata. Treatment described: oral pan-JAK inhibitor, 5-10 mg twice daily. Extraction of RNA preceded its reverse transcription into cDNA, which served as the sequencing template. TCRdb's copy holds only in-frame clones and misses some; the assay was immunoSEQ multiplex PCR. Seen here are approximately 180,000 clones, around 60% observed once, and the top ten hold about 1.3%. The source material was CD4+ T cells sorted from blood, sampled around week 49, from a patient treated with tofacitinib. The source is a human donor with alopecia areata.

In this sample, this clone turned up many times. This rearrangement joins TRBV5-1 to TRBJ2-5; 8 nucleotides align to TRBD1. This CDR3 is built from 15 residues. Germline CDR1 reads SGHRS; CDR2 reads YFSETQ. Unmatched junction bases numbered 8, after V lost 2 bases and J lost 5 bases. The chain's CDR3 is CASSLTRGLIETQYF. CDR3 sequence (DNA): TGCGCCAGCAGCTTAACCAGGGGGCTTATTGAGACCCAGTACTTC.

The genes are TRBV29-1 and TRBJ2-1, with TRBD1 matching over 7 bases. Germline V CDR1 and CDR2: SQVTM, ANQGSEA. The CDR3 is 17 residues long. Trimming took 4 bases from V and 0 from J; bases not matched to a gene: 12. This CDR3 reads CSVGVGGAINSYNEQFF. CDR3 DNA: TGCAGCGTTGGTGTAGGGGGCGCAATAAACTCCTACAATGAGCAGTTCTTC.

This chain links TRBV30 with TRBJ1-5; D is unclear. Germline CDR1 GTSNPN, CDR2 SVGIG (reference sequence). The CDR3 runs to 14 residues. V gave up 0 bases and J gave up 4 bases, with 10 bases separating them. DNA of the CDR3: TGTGCCTGGAGTGTAGGGCTCCGGAATCAGCCCCAGCATTTT. It specifies CAWSVGLRNQPQHF.

This rearrangement joins TRBV9 to TRBJ2-3; D call uncertain. The germline gives CDR1 SGDLS, CDR2 YYNGEE. This CDR3 is 14 amino acids long. Trimming took 3 bases from V and 2 from J, leaving 10 bases between them. CDR3 in DNA: TGTGCCAGCAGCGCCTCGTCCTTCACAGATACGCAGTATTTT. Amino acids: CASSASSFTDTQYF.

This chain connects TRBV29-1 to TRBJ1-5; TRBD1 might be the D (5 bases). The CDR3 spans 13 residues. With 4 bases removed from V and 3 bases from J, the gap between germline ends came to 10 bases. Germline loops: CDR1 SQVTM, CDR2 ANQGSEA. The CDR3 DNA sequence: TGCAGCGTTGGGGGGTCGATCAATCAGCCCCAGCATTTT. This encodes CSVGGSINQPQHF.

J is TRBJ1-6 and V is TRBV2, with D possibly TRBD1 on 6 matching bases. The ends were cut back, 8 bases at V and 13 bases at J, with 15 bases in the middle. Germline-derived CDR1 and CDR2 are SNHLY and FYNNEI. The CDR3 extends over 12 amino acids. CDR3 in amino acids: CASGLEGGPLHF. The CDR3 nucleotides are TGTGCCAGCGGCCTAGAGGGGGGTCCCCTCCACTTT.

The gene calls are TRBV7-2 and TRBJ2-5; D is perhaps TRBD1 (5 bases). CDR3 length: 11 residues. Deletions cut 5 bases from V and 5 bases from J, with 6 bases between. From germline, CDR1 is SGHTA and CDR2 FQGNSA. CDR3 amino acids: CASSNRETQYF. CDR3 in DNA: TGTGCCAGCAGCAACAGGGAGACCCAGTACTTC.